This T cell receptor (beta chain) was found in a study of cytomegalovirus exposure and HLA in healthy donors. The PCR made use of 60 Vbeta and 13 Jbeta primers. The table came from immunoSEQ multiplex PCR; TCRdb's copy has only in-frame clones and leaves some out. Of around 78,000 clones detected, roughly 64% appear once; the ten largest clones hold 4.5% to 6%. V shed 1 base and J shed 0 bases, with 4 bases lying between them. CDR3 length: 13 amino acids. The V gene's germline CDR1 is MNHNS and CDR2 SASEGT. This clone was counted between two and nine times. Sequenced material: PBMCs. The gene calls are TRBV6-1 and TRBJ2-7; D call uncertain. This clonotype was obtained from a man between 25 and 39 years old in good health and CMV-seropositive. The CDR3 reads CASSEVISYEQYF. The CDR3 DNA sequence: TGTGCCAGCAGTGAAGTTATCTCCTACGAGCAGTACTTC.